This T cell receptor (beta chain) comes out of a study of radiation and T cells in renal cell carcinoma. Study-wide findings and caveats: In blood, top tumor clones expanded by 2 weeks, shrinking by 4.

Concerning this clone: Its antigen is undetermined.

As for time point: blood 4 weeks post-SBRT, at nephrectomy. Treatment of the sample: 15 Gy SBRT to primary tumor, nephrectomy 4 weeks later. Radiation-treated patients gave blood at baseline, week 2 and week 4. Assay used: immunoSEQ multiplex PCR; TCRdb lists only in-frame clones, some missing. The table records 150,000 to 200,000 clones, 88% of them present only once. The clonotype originates from a woman in her fifties or sixties with renal cell carcinoma. This specimen consisted of blood, obtained from a patient whose treatment included radiotherapy and nephrectomy.

The CDR3 bases are TGTGCCAGTAGTACAGGAACGGGACAGTACTACGAGCAGTACTTC. It specifies CASSTGTGQYYEQYF. The chain recombines TRBV19 with TRBJ2-7; 7 bases are shared with TRBD1. The CDR3 consists of 15 residues. J lost 3 bases, V lost 4 bases, and 9 bases had no gene match. Germline V CDR1 and CDR2: LNHDA, SQIVND (reference sequence).